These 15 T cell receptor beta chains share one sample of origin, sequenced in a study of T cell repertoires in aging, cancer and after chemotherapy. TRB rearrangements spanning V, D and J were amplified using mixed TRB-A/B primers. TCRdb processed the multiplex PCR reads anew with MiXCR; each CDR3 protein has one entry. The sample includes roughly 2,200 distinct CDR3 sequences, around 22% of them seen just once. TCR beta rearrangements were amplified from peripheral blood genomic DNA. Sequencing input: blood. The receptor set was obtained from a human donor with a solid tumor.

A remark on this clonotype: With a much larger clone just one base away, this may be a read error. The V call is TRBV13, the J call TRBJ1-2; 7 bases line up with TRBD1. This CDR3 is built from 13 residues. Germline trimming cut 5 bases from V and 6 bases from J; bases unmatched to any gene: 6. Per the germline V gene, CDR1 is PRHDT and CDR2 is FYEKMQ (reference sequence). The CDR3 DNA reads TGTGCCAGCAGCCCCGGGACAGCCCATGGCTACACCTTC. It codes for CASSPGTAHGYTF.

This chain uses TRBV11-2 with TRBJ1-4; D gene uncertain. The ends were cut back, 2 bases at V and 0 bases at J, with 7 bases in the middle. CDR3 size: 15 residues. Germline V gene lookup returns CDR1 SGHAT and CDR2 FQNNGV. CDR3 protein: CASSLNYATNEKLFF. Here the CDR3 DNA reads TGTGCCAGCAGCTTAAATTACGCAACTAATGAAAAACTGTTTTTT.

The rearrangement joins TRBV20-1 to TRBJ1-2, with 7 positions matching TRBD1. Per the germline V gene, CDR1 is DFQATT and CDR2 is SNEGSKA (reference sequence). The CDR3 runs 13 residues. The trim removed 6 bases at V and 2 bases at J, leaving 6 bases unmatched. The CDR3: CSAWDSLNYGYTF. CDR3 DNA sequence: TGCAGTGCATGGGACAGTTTGAACTATGGCTACACCTTC.

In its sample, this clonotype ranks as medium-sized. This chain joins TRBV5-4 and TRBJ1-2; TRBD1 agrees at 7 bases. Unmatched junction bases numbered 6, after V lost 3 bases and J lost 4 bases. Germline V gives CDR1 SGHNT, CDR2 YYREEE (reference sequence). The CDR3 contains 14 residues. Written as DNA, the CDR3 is TGTGCCAGCAGCTCCGGGACAGAGAGCTATGGCTACACCTTC. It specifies CASSSGTESYGYTF.

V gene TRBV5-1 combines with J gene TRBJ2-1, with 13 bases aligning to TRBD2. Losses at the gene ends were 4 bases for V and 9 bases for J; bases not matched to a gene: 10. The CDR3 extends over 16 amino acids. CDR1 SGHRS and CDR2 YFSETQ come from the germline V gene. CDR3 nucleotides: TGCGCCAGCAGCCGCGAGACTAGCGGGGGGAATCCTGAGCAGTTCTTC. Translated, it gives CASSRETSGGNPEQFF. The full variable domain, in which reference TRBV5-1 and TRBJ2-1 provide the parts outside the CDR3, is KAGVTQTPRYLIKTRGQQVTLSCSPISGHRSVSWYQQTPGQGLQFLFEYFSETQRNKGNFPGRFSGRQFSNSRSEMNVSTLELGDSALYLCASSRETSGGNPEQFFGPGTRLTVL.

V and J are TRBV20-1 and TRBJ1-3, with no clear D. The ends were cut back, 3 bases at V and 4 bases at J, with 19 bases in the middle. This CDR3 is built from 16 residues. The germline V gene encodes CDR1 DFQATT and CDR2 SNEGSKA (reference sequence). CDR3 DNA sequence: TGCAGTGCTAGTTACTCTTCGACGGGAGGCGGAAACACCATATATTTT. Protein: CSASYSSTGGGNTIYF.

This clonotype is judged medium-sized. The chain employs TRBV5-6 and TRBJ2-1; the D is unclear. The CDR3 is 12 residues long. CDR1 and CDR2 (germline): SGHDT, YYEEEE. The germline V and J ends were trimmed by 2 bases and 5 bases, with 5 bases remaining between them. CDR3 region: CASSFGNNEQFF. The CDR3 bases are TGTGCCAGCAGCTTTGGAAACAATGAGCAGTTCTTC.

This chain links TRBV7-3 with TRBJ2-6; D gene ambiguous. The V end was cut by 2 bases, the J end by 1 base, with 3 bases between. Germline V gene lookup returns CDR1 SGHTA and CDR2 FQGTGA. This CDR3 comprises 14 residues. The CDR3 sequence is CASSLSSGANVLTF. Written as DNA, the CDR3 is TGTGCCAGCAGCTTATCTTCTGGGGCCAACGTCCTGACTTTC.

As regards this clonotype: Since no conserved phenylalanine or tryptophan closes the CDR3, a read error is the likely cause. The chain's CDR3 is CSARDSAPSSNQPQHH. DNA for the CDR3: TGCAGTGCTAGAGATAGCGCACCTTCGTCCAATCAGCCCCAGCATCAT. V usage is TRBV20-1 and J usage is TRBJ1-5; D not certain. The germline V gene has CDR1 DFQATT and CDR2 SNEGSKA (reference sequence). The CDR3 sequence is 16 residues long. Trimming removed 0 bases at V and 3 bases at J, with 15 bases between.

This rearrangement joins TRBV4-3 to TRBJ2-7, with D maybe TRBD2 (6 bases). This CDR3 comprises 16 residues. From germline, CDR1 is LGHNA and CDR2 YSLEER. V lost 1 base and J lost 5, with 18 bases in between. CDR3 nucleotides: TGCGCCAGCAGCCAAGGCCCCAGCGGGCGGGACGACGAGCAGTACTTC. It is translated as CASSQGPSGRDDEQYF.

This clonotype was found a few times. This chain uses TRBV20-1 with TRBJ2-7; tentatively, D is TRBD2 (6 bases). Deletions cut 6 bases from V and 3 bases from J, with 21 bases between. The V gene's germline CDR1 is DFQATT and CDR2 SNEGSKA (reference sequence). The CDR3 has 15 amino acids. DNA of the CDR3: TGCAGTGCCAGAACTCCCGGGACTGTAAACTACGAGCAGTACTTC. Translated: CSARTPGTVNYEQYF.

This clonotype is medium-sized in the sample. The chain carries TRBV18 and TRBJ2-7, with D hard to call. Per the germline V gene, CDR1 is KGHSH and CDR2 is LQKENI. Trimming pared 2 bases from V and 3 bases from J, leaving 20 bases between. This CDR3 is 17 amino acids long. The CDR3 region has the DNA TGTGCCAGCTCACCAGCAATCCGTAGGGATAGAGGCTACGAGCAGTACTTC. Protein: CASSPAIRRDRGYEQYF.

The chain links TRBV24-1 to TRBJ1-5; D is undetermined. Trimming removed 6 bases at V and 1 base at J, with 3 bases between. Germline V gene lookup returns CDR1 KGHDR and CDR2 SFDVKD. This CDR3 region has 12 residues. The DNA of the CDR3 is TGTGCCACCAGTCTCAGCAATCAGCCCCAGCATTTT. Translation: CATSLSNQPQHF.

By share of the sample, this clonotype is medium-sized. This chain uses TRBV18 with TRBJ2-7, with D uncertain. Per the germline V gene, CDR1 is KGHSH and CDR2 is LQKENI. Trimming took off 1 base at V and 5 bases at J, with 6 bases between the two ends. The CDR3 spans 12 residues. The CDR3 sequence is CASSPQRNEQYF. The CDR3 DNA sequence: TGTGCCAGCTCACCACAGCGCAACGAGCAGTACTTC.

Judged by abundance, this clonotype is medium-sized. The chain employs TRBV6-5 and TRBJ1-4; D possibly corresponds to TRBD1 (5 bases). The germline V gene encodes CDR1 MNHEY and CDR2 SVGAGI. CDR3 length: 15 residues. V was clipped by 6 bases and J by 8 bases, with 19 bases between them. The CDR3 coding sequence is TGTGCCAGCAGGGGCGTGGGGGGGTACCGCGAAAAACTGTTTTTT. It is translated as CASRGVGGYREKLFF.